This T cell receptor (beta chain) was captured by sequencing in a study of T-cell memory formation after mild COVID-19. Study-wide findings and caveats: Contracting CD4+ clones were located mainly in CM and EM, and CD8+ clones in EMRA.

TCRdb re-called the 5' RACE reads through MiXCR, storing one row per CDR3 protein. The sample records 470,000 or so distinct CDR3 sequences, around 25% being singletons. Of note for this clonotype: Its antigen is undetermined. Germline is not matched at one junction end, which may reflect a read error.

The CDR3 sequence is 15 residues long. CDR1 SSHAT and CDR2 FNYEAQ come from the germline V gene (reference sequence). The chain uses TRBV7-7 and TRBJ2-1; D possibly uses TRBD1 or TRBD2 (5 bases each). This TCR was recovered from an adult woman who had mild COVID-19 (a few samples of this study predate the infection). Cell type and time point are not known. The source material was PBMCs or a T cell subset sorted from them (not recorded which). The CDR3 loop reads CASSALGDSYNEQFF. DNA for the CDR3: TGTGCTAGCAGCGCACTAGGGGACTCCTACAATGAGCAGTTCTTC.